These 26 T cell receptor beta chains were sequenced from one sample in a study of T cell responses to AZD1222 COVID-19 vaccine (dated by TCRdb to the early 2020s). The library was made by the immunoSEQ multiplex PCR assay. Held by TCRdb, this immuneACCESS table contains in-frame sequences only and omits some clones. Under half of the omission traces to an unresolved V gene where checked; the cause of the rest is unknown. This sample gives 99,000 or so clones in total; 70% to 90% of them show up just once. Around 3.1% of the sample is taken by the ten largest. The time point label, as the study defines it: baseline before first vaccination. This specimen was peripheral blood, taken on day 0 of AZD1222 vaccination. These receptors came from an adult in good health.

The rearrangement links TRBV5-1 to TRBJ1-3; a weak D match, TRBD1 (5 bases). Germline V gene lookup returns CDR1 SGHRS and CDR2 YFSETQ. This CDR3 has 18 residues. V was pared by 4 bases and J by 4 bases, with 24 bases between. Here the CDR3 reads CASSRVEAGYKRGNTIYF. CDR3 DNA: TGCGCCAGCAGCCGCGTCGAGGCAGGGTATAAGAGAGGAAACACCATATATTTT.

The J gene is TRBJ1-6, the V gene TRBV13; TRBD1 might be the D (6 bases). The CDR3 covers 14 residues. Per the germline V gene, CDR1 is PRHDT and CDR2 is FYEKMQ (reference sequence). The V and J ends lost 4 bases and 6 bases respectively, with 10 bases between them. As DNA, the CDR3 is TGTGCCAGCAGCTCAGGACAGTTTAATTCACCCCTCCACTTT. Its translation: CASSSGQFNSPLHF.

The chain is built from TRBV4-2 and TRBJ2-5; 10 bases fit TRBD2. Germline V gives CDR1 LGHNA, CDR2 YNFKEQ. The V and J ends lost 5 bases and 5 bases, in that order; junction bases with no gene match: 8. This CDR3 is 15 amino acids long. The CDR3 nucleotides are TGTGCCAGCAGCGGGCAGCGGGGGGGCCACGAGACCCAGTACTTC. Translating gives CASSGQRGGHETQYF.

V gene TRBV2 combines with J gene TRBJ2-2; 9 bases match TRBD2. The CDR3 is 13 amino acids. In germline, CDR1 is SNHLY, CDR2 FYNNEI. V shed 10 bases, J shed 4 bases, and the junction held 4 bases outside the gene matches. CDR3 amino acids: CATSRGGTGELFF. The CDR3 DNA reads TGTGCCACCTCGCGGGGGGGCACCGGGGAGCTGTTTTTT.

V is TRBV7-3 and J is TRBJ1-1; D perhaps matches TRBD1 (5 bases). Germline CDR1 reads SGHTA; CDR2 reads FQGTGA. Trimming shortened V by 5 bases and J by 1 base, and 17 bases separated the two germline ends. The CDR3 has 16 amino acids. DNA of the CDR3: TGTGCCAGCAGCCCGACTGCCGGGACGGCGAACACTGAAGCTTTCTTT. Translating it yields CASSPTAGTANTEAFF.

The CDR3 is CASSQEHGIGEKLFF. CDR3 DNA: TGTGCCAGCAGCCAAGAACACGGGATCGGTGAAAAACTGTTTTTT. This chain joins TRBV4-2 and TRBJ1-4; D is unresolved. This CDR3 is 15 amino acids long. V was trimmed by 0 bases and J by 7 bases, leaving 12 bases between them. The germline gives CDR1 LGHNA, CDR2 YNFKEQ.

CDR3 sequence: CASSLPLRGSPLHF. CDR3 nucleotides: TGTGCCAGCAGCTTACCCTTAAGGGGTTCACCCCTCCACTTT. The chain joins TRBV13 to TRBJ1-6; tentative D call: TRBD1 (5 bases). Germline V CDR1 and CDR2: PRHDT, FYEKMQ (reference sequence). CDR3 length: 14 residues. Trimming took 2 bases from V and 9 from J, leaving 11 bases between them.

The chain combines TRBV19 with TRBJ2-1; either TRBD1 or TRBD2 may fit D (5 bases each). Germline CDR1 reads LNHDA; CDR2 reads SQIVND (reference sequence). V was cut by 5 bases and J by 2 bases, with 10 bases left in between. The CDR3 sequence is 14 residues long. The CDR3 sequence is CASSPGRAYNEQFF. The CDR3 nucleotides read TGTGCCAGTAGTCCGGGACGCGCCTACAATGAGCAGTTCTTC.

Concerning this clone itself: The junction departs from the called germline gene at one end, perhaps through a read error. V gene TRBV4-2 combines with J gene TRBJ1-2, with D perhaps matching TRBD1 (6 bases). The CDR3 totals 13 residues. Looked up from germline, CDR1 is LGHNA and CDR2 is YNFKEQ. CDR3 bases: TGTGCCAGCAGCCTCGGTGGGGGCAGGCCCATCAACTTC. Its translation: CASSLGGGRPINF.

This sequence joins TRBV6-1 and TRBJ1-2; possible D gene TRBD1, 6 bases. CDR1 and CDR2 (germline): MNHNS, SASEGT. The CDR3 is 16 amino acids. V was cut by 8 bases and J by 1 base, with 20 bases left in between. CDR3 sequence reads: CASGEGGSRRNYGYTF. The CDR3 bases are TGTGCCAGCGGCGAAGGGGGTTCCCGACGTAACTATGGCTACACCTTC.

The sample holds a few counts of this clone. The chain is built from TRBV2 and TRBJ1-2; 8 nucleotides align to TRBD1. V trimming: 6 bases; J trimming: 7 bases; junction bases outside the gene matches: 7. This CDR3 region has 13 residues. Germline CDR1 and CDR2: SNHLY and FYNNEI. The CDR3 protein is CASRADRGSGYTF. The CDR3 region has the DNA TGTGCCAGCAGGGCAGACAGGGGTAGTGGCTACACCTTC.

This chain joins TRBV7-6 and TRBJ2-5; 7 positions match TRBD2. The CDR3 loop spans 17 amino acids. Germline loops: CDR1 SGHVS, CDR2 FNYEAQ. The junction had 16 bases not matched to a gene; V was cut back by 5 bases and J by 4 bases. The CDR3 sequence: CASSPRIAGVGGETQYF. Written as DNA, the CDR3 is TGTGCCAGCAGCCCACGGATCGCGGGAGTGGGTGGAGAGACCCAGTACTTC. Supplemented by reference TRBV7-6 and TRBJ2-5, the full variable domain reads GAGVSQSPRYKVTKRGQDVALRCDPISGHVSLYWYRQALGQGPEFLTYFNYEAQQDKSGLPNDRFSAERPEGSISTLTIQRTEQRDSAMYRCASSPRIAGVGGETQYFGPGTRLLVL.

V is TRBV3-1 (or the pseudogene TRBV3-2) and J is TRBJ1-5; D perhaps matches TRBD1 (6 bases). The V end lost 3 bases, the J end lost 5 bases, and 11 bases lay between the germline ends. Germline V CDR1 and CDR2: LGHDT, YNNKEL (reference sequence). The CDR3 consists of 14 residues. The CDR3 bases are TGTGCCAGCAGCCAGGAACAGGGTCATCAGCCCCAGCATTTT. Amino acids: CASSQEQGHQPQHF.

A word on this clone: Germline is not matched at one junction end, which may reflect a read error. The rearrangement uses TRBV5-1 and TRBJ2-3, with 10 bases fitting TRBD2. Germline-derived CDR1 and CDR2 are SGHRS and YFSETQ. This CDR3 contains 17 residues. The CDR3: CASSLISPSGRSDTQYF. The CDR3 DNA reads as TGTGCCAGCAGCTTGATTTCTCCTAGCGGGAGATCGGATACGCAGTATTTT.

The gene calls are TRBV19 and TRBJ1-1; D is possibly TRBD1 (5 bases). The CDR3 is 14 residues long. Trimming cost V 7 bases and J 1 base, with 13 bases left between them. Germline CDR1 is LNHDA and CDR2 is SQIVND (reference sequence). The CDR3 here is CASKFWTSNTEAFF. The CDR3 bases are TGTGCCAGTAAGTTCTGGACATCGAACACTGAAGCTTTCTTT. The entire variable domain, with the rest obtained from reference TRBV19 and TRBJ1-1, is as follows: DGGITQSPKYLFRKEGQNVTLSCEQNLNHDAMYWYRQDPGQGLRLIYYSQIVNDFQKGDIAEGYSVSREKKESFPLTVTSAQKNPTAFYLCASKFWTSNTEAFFGQGTRLTVV.

This clone has a single count. A junction boundary mismatches the germline segment, possibly from a read error. This chain joins TRBV5-1 and TRBJ1-2, with TRBD1 as a possible D gene (6 bases). This CDR3 has 14 amino acids. Germline lookup yields CDR1 SGHRS and CDR2 YFSETQ. CDR3 sequence (DNA): TGTGCCAGCAGCGCGGGAGCAGGGGTCGACGGCTACACCTTC. This translates into CASSAGAGVDGYTF.

In the case of this clone: Other DNA sequences within the sample encode an identical CDR3. This sequence joins TRBV4-3 and TRBJ1-2, with 7 positions matching TRBD1. J gave up 4 bases and V 2 bases, and 1 base lay outside the gene matches. CDR1 and CDR2 (germline): LGHNA, YSLEER. The CDR3 sequence is 13 residues long. The CDR3 region has the DNA TGCGCCAGCAGCCAAACAGGGGTCTATGGCTACACCTTC. It translates to CASSQTGVYGYTF.

The rearrangement uses TRBV9 and TRBJ2-3; D is ambiguous. V shed 4 bases and J shed 1 base, with 10 bases lying between them. Germline assignment: CDR1 SGDLS and CDR2 YYNGEE. The CDR3 is 14 amino acids. CDR3 sequence reads: CASSLGSGTDTQYF. In DNA, the CDR3 is TGTGCCAGCAGCTTGGGCTCCGGCACAGATACGCAGTATTTT.

The chain carries TRBV10-2 and TRBJ1-1; no clear D. Trimming cost V 5 bases and J 2 bases, with 21 bases left between them. The CDR3 has 17 residues. Germline CDR1 and CDR2: WSHSY and SAAADI. The CDR3 reads CASSSKGFRLGNTEAFF. For the CDR3, the DNA is TGCGCCAGCAGTTCTAAAGGCTTTCGGTTGGGAAACACTGAAGCTTTCTTT.

Regarding this clone: Compared with germline, one end of the junction differs, possibly owing to a read error. The CDR3 is CASSLGKGADTDTQYF. CDR3 DNA: TGTGCCAGCAGCTTGGGAAAAGGGGCAGACACAGATACGCAGTATTTT. The V gene is TRBV5-1, the J gene TRBJ2-3; maybe TRBD1 (5 bases). The V gene's germline CDR1 is SGHRS and CDR2 YFSETQ. CDR3 size: 16 residues.

The V and J genes are TRBV5-1 and TRBJ1-2, with 7 bases fitting TRBD1. There are 13 residues in the CDR3. Germline V CDR1 and CDR2: SGHRS, YFSETQ. J gave up 7 bases and V 3 bases, and 6 bases lay outside the gene matches. CDR3 nucleotides: TGCGCCAGCAGCTCAACAGGGGTACCTGGCTACACCTTC. Protein: CASSSTGVPGYTF.

This clone was recorded once. The chain joins TRBV5-4 to TRBJ2-7, with D possibly being TRBD1 (5 bases). The germline V gene has CDR1 SGHNT and CDR2 YYREEE (reference sequence). V lost 0 bases and J 3 bases, leaving 16 bases between the germline ends. CDR3 length: 16 amino acids. The DNA for the CDR3 is TGTGCCAGCAGCTTGGAGGACGGATTTCAGGGCTACGAGCAGTACTTC. It encodes CASSLEDGFQGYEQYF.

The V and J genes are TRBV5-6 and TRBJ2-5, with 7 bases that match TRBD2. This CDR3 comprises 15 residues. Germline V lookup: CDR1 SGHDT, CDR2 YYEEEE. V lost 4 bases, J lost 5 bases, and 11 bases stayed unmatched. CDR3 bases: TGTGCCAGCAGCCCCATAAACCAGGGAGGGGAGACCCAGTACTTC. The encoded protein is CASSPINQGGETQYF.

The chain joins TRBV11-3 to TRBJ2-1; 7 bases are shared with TRBD2. Germline V lookup: CDR1 SGHNT, CDR2 YENEEA. V lost 3 bases and J lost 6; bases outside the gene matches: 8. The CDR3 has 15 amino acids. The CDR3 is CASSLMAGDFNEQFF. In DNA form, the CDR3 reads TGTGCCAGCAGCTTGATGGCGGGAGATTTCAATGAGCAGTTCTTC.

V gene TRBV9 combines with J gene TRBJ1-2; D is uncertain. Germline CDR1 is SGDLS and CDR2 is YYNGEE. The CDR3 sequence is 14 residues long. V shed 0 bases and J shed 1 base, with 7 bases lying between them. The CDR3 nucleotides read TGTGCCAGCAGCGTAGGCAGGTTTAACTATGGCTACACCTTC. This gives the protein CASSVGRFNYGYTF.

This CDR3 is CASSENGARTDTQYF. In DNA, the CDR3 is TGTGCCAGCAGTGAAAATGGGGCGCGTACAGATACGCAGTATTTT. The chain is built from TRBV6-1 and TRBJ2-3; TRBD1 might be the D (5 bases). CDR3 length: 15 amino acids. In germline, CDR1 is MNHNS, CDR2 SASEGT. Trimming left V 2 bases short and J 3 bases short, with 12 bases between.